A single sample gave rise to the 24 T cell receptor beta chains below, sequenced in a study of human T cells and chemical hapten exposure. This sample's time point: patch test 2, 6 weeks after DPC sensitization. As to treatment: therapeutic diphenylcyclopropenone sensitization with weekly scalp DPC. MiXCR was run by TCRdb on the RACE reads, yielding one entry per CDR3 protein. In the table there are some 100,000 distinct CDR3 sequences, less than 10% of which are singletons. Sequencing used whole blood, obtained in connection with sensitization to the hapten diphenylcyclopropenone (DPC). The receptors come from a woman in her thirties or forties with alopecia areata. Some clones in this sample may be carry-over from other donors' samples.

This chain connects TRBV5-4 to TRBJ2-5; 7 bases match TRBD1. This CDR3 contains 14 residues. Trimming removed 3 bases from V and 1 base from J; junction bases left unmatched: 3. Germline CDR1 reads SGHNT; CDR2 reads YYREEE (reference sequence). CDR3 sequence (DNA): TGTGCCAGCAGCTGGGACAGCCTCCAAGAGACCCAGTACTTC. The encoded protein is CASSWDSLQETQYF.

This clonotype occurred many times. The V call is TRBV20-1, the J call TRBJ1-4; 9 bases are a match to TRBD1. V trimming: 1 base; J trimming: 6 bases; junction bases outside the gene matches: 15. There are 18 residues in the CDR3. Germline V CDR1 and CDR2: DFQATT, SNEGSKA (reference sequence). In DNA, the CDR3 is TGCAGTGCTAGAGCTTCCACCCCCGGGACAGGGAGGCATGAAAAACTGTTTTTT. This encodes CSARASTPGTGRHEKLFF.

This clonotype showed up just a few times. The CDR3 loop reads CASSYGPGQGVTDTQYF. The CDR3 nucleotides read TGTGCCAGCAGTTACGGGCCGGGACAGGGGGTCACAGATACGCAGTATTTT. The chain uses TRBV6-5 and TRBJ2-3, with 11 bases fitting TRBD1. Germline-derived CDR1 and CDR2 are MNHEY and SVGAGI. The ends lost 2 bases at V and 2 bases at J; junction bases unmatched: 6. The CDR3 spans 17 residues.

The CDR3 here is CASSLSGGFQETQYF. Here the CDR3 DNA reads TGTGCCAGCAGTTTATCTGGCGGGTTCCAAGAGACCCAGTACTTC. The J gene is TRBJ2-5, the V gene TRBV28, with D possibly matching TRBD2 (5 bases). There are 15 residues in the CDR3. Between the trimmed V and J ends, which lost 1 base and 1 base, there was a span of 10 bases. Per germline, CDR1 MDHEN and CDR2 SYDVKM.

This clonotype was recorded at least ten times. J is TRBJ2-5 and V is TRBV4-3; 9 bases fit TRBD2. Losses at the gene ends were 1 base for V and 7 bases for J; bases not matched to a gene: 13. The V gene's germline CDR1 is LGHNA and CDR2 YSLEER. The CDR3 has 17 residues. The CDR3 reads CASSQGGGGAGRWTQYF. CDR3 coding DNA: TGCGCCAGCAGCCAAGGTGGCGGGGGGGCCGGCAGGTGGACCCAGTACTTC.

This clonotype was seen more than once but under ten times. The chain links TRBV7-8 to TRBJ1-1; D gene uncertain. The CDR3 covers 13 residues. V gave up 5 bases and J gave up 5 bases, with 12 bases separating them. Per germline, CDR1 SGHVS and CDR2 FQNEAQ. This chain's CDR3 is CASSERARTEAFF. The CDR3 bases are TGTGCCAGCAGCGAAAGGGCTAGGACTGAAGCTTTCTTT.

This clonotype appeared once. A much larger clone differs from this one at a single base, so this may be a read error. The chain carries TRBV29-1 and TRBJ1-1; D is possibly TRBD1 (6 bases). The CDR3 covers 13 residues. From germline, CDR1 is SQVTM and CDR2 ANQGSEA. In DNA form, the CDR3 reads TGCAGCGTTGATCAGGGGCTGAACACTAAAGCTTTCTTT. Its translation: CSVDQGLNTKAFF.

This clonotype was seen ten or more times. This chain uses TRBV7-8 with TRBJ1-6, with TRBD1 matching over 12 bases. The CDR3 length is 19 residues. Unmatched junction bases numbered 12, after V lost 4 bases and J lost 5 bases. In germline, CDR1 is SGHVS, CDR2 FQNEAQ. Here the CDR3 DNA reads TGTGCCAGCAGCTCGTCCCGGGACAGGGGGCTTCTCCATAATTCACCCCTCCACTTT. Amino acids: CASSSSRDRGLLHNSPLHF.

The gene calls are TRBV3-1 and TRBJ2-1; 8 positions agree with TRBD2. This CDR3 is built from 16 residues. With 0 bases clipped from V and 4 bases from J, the junction kept 5 bases outside the gene matches. Germline V lookup: CDR1 LGHDT, CDR2 YNNKEL (reference sequence). The CDR3, as DNA: TGTGCCAGCAGCCAAGATCCGGGGGGGCTGTACAATGAGCAGTTCTTC. Translation gives CASSQDPGGLYNEQFF.

This clonotype was seen only a few times. The gene calls are TRBV19 and TRBJ1-5, with D maybe TRBD1 (5 bases). CDR3 length: 16 amino acids. Trimming removed 7 bases at V and 3 bases at J, with 19 bases between. Per the germline V gene, CDR1 is LNHDA and CDR2 is SQIVND (reference sequence). The CDR3: CASTQRGGTYNQPQHF. The CDR3 nucleotides read TGTGCCAGTACCCAAAGGGGCGGGACGTACAATCAGCCCCAGCATTTT.

The table lists this clonotype with a few counts. This sequence joins TRBV6-2 or TRBV6-3 and TRBJ2-2; TRBD2 is a possible D gene (6 bases). V lost 4 bases, J lost 6 bases, and 15 bases lay in between. This CDR3 spans 15 amino acids. Per the germline V gene, CDR1 is MNHEY and CDR2 is SVGEGT. DNA for the CDR3: TGTGCCAGCAGTTCCTCTAGCGTCGGTCCCGGGGAGCTGTTTTTT. Translation gives CASSSSSVGPGELFF.

The chain is built from TRBV6-2 or TRBV6-3 and TRBJ1-1, with D perhaps matching TRBD1 (6 bases). Germline V CDR1 and CDR2: MNHEY, SVGEGT. The CDR3 spans 13 residues. The ends were cut back, 6 bases at V and 7 bases at J, with 15 bases in the middle. The CDR3 nucleotides are TGTGCCAGCAGCCCCACAGGGTTGGGTGAAGCTTTCTTT. The encoded protein is CASSPTGLGEAFF.

This clonotype was found a few times. The chain has TRBV27 and TRBJ1-2; TRBD1 matches 8 bases. The germline V gene has CDR1 MNHEY and CDR2 SMNVEV (reference sequence). V trimming: 5 bases; J trimming: 4 bases; junction bases outside the gene matches: 6. The CDR3 is 14 amino acids. The CDR3 sequence is CASSVDRAGYGYTF. As DNA, the CDR3 is TGTGCCAGCAGTGTGGACAGGGCCGGCTATGGCTACACCTTC.

This clonotype has ten or more counts. The chain employs TRBV4-1 and TRBJ1-6; D is unclear. CDR3 length equals 14 residues. Germline assignment: CDR1 MGHRA and CDR2 YSYEKL. The V and J ends lost 4 bases and 10 bases respectively, with 14 bases between them. The CDR3 DNA reads as TGCGCCAGCAGCCCGCATGAGCGGAACTCACCCCTCCACTTT. Translation gives CASSPHERNSPLHF.

The gene calls are TRBV11-3 and TRBJ2-7, with D possibly TRBD1 on 6 matching bases. The V end was cut by 8 bases, the J end by 6 bases, with 20 bases between. Looked up from germline, CDR1 is SGHNT and CDR2 is YENEEA. The length of the CDR3 is 14 residues. The CDR3: CASRLDGTKGEQYF. The DNA of the CDR3 is TGTGCCAGCCGCCTAGACGGGACAAAGGGCGAGCAGTACTTC.

The chain employs TRBV12-3 or TRBV12-4 and TRBJ2-6, with D perhaps TRBD1 or TRBD2 (7 bases each). The length of the CDR3 is 15 residues. V lost 6 bases, J lost 7 bases, and 16 bases lay in between. The CDR3 spells CASSKQGRGANVLTF. In DNA, the CDR3 is TGTGCCAGCAGCAAACAGGGGAGGGGAGCCAACGTCCTGACTTTC.

The chain is built from TRBV7-9 and TRBJ2-2; D call uncertain. The CDR3 covers 16 residues. Germline V gene lookup returns CDR1 SEHNR and CDR2 FQNEAQ (reference sequence). The V gene lost 1 base and the J gene lost 3 bases, with 12 bases spanning the gap. CDR3 loop: CASSLGPGGYTGELFF. CDR3 in DNA: TGTGCCAGCAGCTTAGGGCCAGGCGGCTACACCGGGGAGCTGTTTTTT.

This clonotype was observed at least ten times. The J gene is TRBJ2-5, the V gene TRBV7-9; D not resolved. This CDR3 region has 11 residues. Per germline, CDR1 SEHNR and CDR2 FQNEAQ (reference sequence). The V end lost 4 bases, the J end lost 4 bases, and 4 bases lay between the germline ends. The CDR3 reads CASSSRETQYF. DNA of the CDR3: TGTGCCAGCAGCTCACGAGAGACCCAGTACTTC.

This clonotype was counted many times. The V call is TRBV10-1, the J call TRBJ1-1, with D maybe TRBD1 (5 bases). Trimming cost V 6 bases and J 2 bases, with 13 bases left between them. This CDR3 contains 14 residues. CDR1 is WNHNN and CDR2 is SYGVQD in the germline V gene (reference sequence). The CDR3 DNA reads TGCGCCAGCAGCCGGGACTCTTCAAACACTGAAGCTTTCTTT. Protein: CASSRDSSNTEAFF.

The rearrangement links TRBV10-2 to TRBJ1-6; TRBD1 matches 7 bases. Germline loops: CDR1 WSHSY, CDR2 SAAADI. V gave up 10 bases and J gave up 5 bases; unmatched junction bases: 2. This CDR3 comprises 12 residues. CDR3 sequence (DNA): TGCGCCATACAGGGGAATAATTCACCCCTCCACTTT. Its translation: CAIQGNNSPLHF.

This clonotype was counted between two and nine times. The genes are TRBV20-1 and TRBJ1-2, with unresolved D. The CDR3 has 14 amino acids. Per the germline V gene, CDR1 is DFQATT and CDR2 is SNEGSKA (reference sequence). Between the trimmed V and J ends, which lost 7 bases and 5 bases, there was a span of 20 bases. Here the CDR3 DNA reads TGCAGTGGGCTGCCAGAGGTGTTTAGGTATGGCTACACCTTC. It yields the protein CSGLPEVFRYGYTF.

Ten or more counts support this clonotype. The chain recombines TRBV3-1 with TRBJ2-1, with 9 bases aligning to TRBD2. The germline gives CDR1 LGHDT, CDR2 YNNKEL (reference sequence). V lost 4 bases and J lost 8; bases outside the gene matches: 24. The CDR3 length is 20 residues. CDR3 sequence (DNA): TGTGCCAGCAGCCGCTCCCCCGACAGGCATGCAAGCGGGGGGACCCATGAGCAGTTCTTC. The encoded protein is CASSRSPDRHASGGTHEQFF.

In this sample, this clonotype turned up a few times. The genes are TRBV4-1 and TRBJ2-1; 7 positions agree with TRBD1. The V gene's germline CDR1 is MGHRA and CDR2 YSYEKL. This CDR3 is 15 amino acids long. The V and J ends lost 3 bases and 6 bases, in that order; junction bases with no gene match: 8. The CDR3 is CASSHPDREFNEQFF. The CDR3 DNA sequence: TGCGCCAGCAGCCACCCTGACAGGGAGTTCAATGAGCAGTTCTTC.

V is TRBV5-1 and J is TRBJ2-7; D gene unclear. The CDR3 is 15 amino acids. Germline values: CDR1 SGHRS, CDR2 YFSETQ. The ends were cut back, 0 bases at V and 3 bases at J, with 13 bases in the middle. The CDR3 DNA reads as TGCGCCAGCAGCTTGGACCCGGCGAGTAACTACGAGCAGTACTTC. Translation gives CASSLDPASNYEQYF.